The following is a T cell receptor (beta chain) sequence with its context. The antigen it binds to is not known. This specimen belongs to a study of monozygotic twins with inflammatory bowel disease (dated by TCRdb to between 2018 and 2021). At the level of the whole study: In total, approximately 28 monozygotic twin pairs made up the full study: 19 Danish pairs, all IBD-discordant, plus nine German pairs, of which four were IBD-concordant and five were IBD-discordant. Disease-associated traits were sought mainly through comparisons between IBD patients and their genetically identical healthy co-twins within discordant pairs. Each individual had, on average, about 151 000 unique TCRalpha sequences and 181 000 unique TCRbeta sequences available for analysis. Points the paper makes about the study in general: Distinction between different T cell subtypes could not be achieved in the analysis. The results gave no support for a single strong signal or clonotype linked to IBD. A decrease in TCRbeta repertoire diversity, as measured by inverse Simpson index, was observed in IBD patients compared with their healthy co-twins. Because patients received different immunosuppressive treatments, the repertoires may have picked up extra background noise and variability between individuals. Compared with healthy twins, IBD patients had fewer clonotypes in common with other individuals, a difference most pronounced in patients showing signs of disease activity. No difference in repertoire similarity was observed between concordant and discordant twins, possibly owing to limited statistical power.

The germline V gene encodes CDR1 DFQATT and CDR2 SNEGSKA (reference sequence). The CDR3 runs 19 amino acids, cysteine and phenylalanine included. No DNA has been recorded. An approximately 2.6 ml peripheral blood sample was drawn into PAXgene tubes per donor and stored at -80°C. Without T cell sorting, total RNA was isolated from whole blood using the PAXgene blood miRNA kit on an automated QIAcube. Peripheral blood from monozygotic twin pairs who were concordant or discordant for inflammatory bowel disease underwent deep TCRalpha and TCRbeta repertoire profiling using unique molecular barcoding. For every twin pair, smoking habits were documented, and each individual was categorised as a current, former or never smoker. Libraries were built with 5' RACE. Each TCR library was prepared from about 3,400 ng of total RNA. For each sample, cDNA was synthesized in eight separate reactions using SMARTScribe reverse transcriptase. During cDNA synthesis, template switching introduced unique molecular identifiers that contained a 6-nucleotide sample barcode. TCRalpha and TCRbeta cDNA was amplified in two nested PCRs of 16 and 9 cycles, and bead purification was carried out after each PCR. Before amplification, the cDNA was treated with uracil DNA-glycosylase and purified using the QIAquick PCR purification kit. The second PCR added Illumina TruSeq-compatible adapters along with sample-specific barcodes. Library quality and concentration were checked on TapeStation and Qubit, and libraries were pooled at about 5 ng each. Sequencing of the pooled libraries was done on an Illumina HiSeq2500 single-index Rapid Run using custom sequencing primers and 2 x 100 bp reads. In the paper's pipeline: MiGEC version 1.2.6 was used for UMI-based consensus assembly, which corrected PCR and sequencing errors. V(D)J alignment, clonotype assembly and CDR3 extraction were performed with MiXCR version 2.1.1. To normalise gene usage, clonotype sharing and MAIT/NKT TCR abundance, the top 1000, 10 000 and 20 000 clonotypes in each sample were analysed. Diversity was computed as the inverse Simpson index with the vegan R package after downsampling to 27 000 UMIs. Paired Mann-Whitney U tests were applied to discordant twin pairs, and Benjamini-Hochberg correction was used for multiple testing. Following reprocessing of the reads by TCRdb, the data hold one row per CDR3 protein sequence and no DNA is available. It is TCRdb's table, rather than the study itself, that gives the V and J calls and clone size. The sample's own table lists 350,000 to 500,000 distinct CDR3 sequences. The top ten clonotypes cover about 2.4% of the sample.

Sequenced input: blood. Rearrangement joined TRBV20-1 to TRBJ2-7; there is no DNA to check the TCRdb D call of TRBD2. The sequence was collected from a human donor with ulcerative colitis or Crohn's disease, or a healthy co-twin of an affected twin (not recorded which). The CDR3 reads CSARDDSLGGLGGTYEQYF.